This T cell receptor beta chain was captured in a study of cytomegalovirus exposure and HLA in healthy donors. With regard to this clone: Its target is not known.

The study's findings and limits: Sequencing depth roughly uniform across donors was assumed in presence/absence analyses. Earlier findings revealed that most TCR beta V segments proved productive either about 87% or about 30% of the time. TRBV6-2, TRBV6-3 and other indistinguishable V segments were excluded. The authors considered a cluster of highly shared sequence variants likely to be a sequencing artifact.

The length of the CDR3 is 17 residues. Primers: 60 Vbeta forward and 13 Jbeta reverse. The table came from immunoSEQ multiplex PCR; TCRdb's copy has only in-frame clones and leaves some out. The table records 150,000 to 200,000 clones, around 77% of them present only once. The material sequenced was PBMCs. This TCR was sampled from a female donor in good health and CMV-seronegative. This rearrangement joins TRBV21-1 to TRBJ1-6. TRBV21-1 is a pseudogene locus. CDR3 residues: CASSVVRVSSYNSPLHF. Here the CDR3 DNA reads TGTGCCAGCAGCGTAGTTAGAGTAAGCTCCTATAATTCACCCCTCCACTTT.